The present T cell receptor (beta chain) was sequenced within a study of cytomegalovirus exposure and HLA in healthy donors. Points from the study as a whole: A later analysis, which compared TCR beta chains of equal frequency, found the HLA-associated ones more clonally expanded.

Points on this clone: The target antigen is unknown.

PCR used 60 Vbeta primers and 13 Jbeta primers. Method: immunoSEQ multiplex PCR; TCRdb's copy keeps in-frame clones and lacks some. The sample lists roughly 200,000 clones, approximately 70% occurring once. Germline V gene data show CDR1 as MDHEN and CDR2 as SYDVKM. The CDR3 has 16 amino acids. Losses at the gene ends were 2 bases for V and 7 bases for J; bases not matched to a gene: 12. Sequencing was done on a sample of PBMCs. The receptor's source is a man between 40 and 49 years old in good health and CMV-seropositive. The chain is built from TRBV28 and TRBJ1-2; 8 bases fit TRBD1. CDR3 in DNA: TGTGCCAGCAGTTTACGACAAGGCAGGGGGCTGAGTGGCTACACCTTC. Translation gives CASSLRQGRGLSGYTF.